The rows below give T cell receptor beta chains drawn from one sample of a study of OX40 agonist ivuxolimab in advanced cancers. Clones were read by immunoSEQ multiplex PCR, and TCRdb kept only the in-frame ones, dropping some. The table records tens of thousands of clones, about 86% of them present only once. The sequencing used CD4+ or CD8+ T cells sorted from blood, collected in a trial of the OX40 agonist ivuxolimab. These receptors all stem from an adult with an advanced solid tumor such as melanoma, head and neck, liver or kidney cancer. Each CDR3 is given with its conserved first and last residue. A D gene is named only where the DNA matches it firmly. Size values are once, few and many counts, or a class for expanded clones, and some rows have none.

j_call v_call clone_size d_call cdr3_nt cdr3_aa
TRBJ2-5 TRBV6-5 once TRBD1 TGTGCCAGCAGGTGGACAGGGTCGGTGGAGACCCAGTACTTC CASRWTGSVETQYF
TRBJ2-3 TRBV9 - TRBD1 TGTGCCAGCAGCGCCGGACAGGGTTTCTGGGATACGCAGTATTTT CASSAGQGFWDTQYF
TRBJ1-1 TRBV6-6 - - TGTGCCAGCAGCCCCGACACTGAAGCTTTCTTT CASSPDTEAFF
TRBJ2-7 TRBV18 - - TGTGCCAGCTCACCACCTGGGAAGACTCACTACGAGCAGTACTTC CASSPPGKTHYEQYF
TRBJ1-1 TRBV27 - TRBD1 TGTGCCAGCAGTTTGGGCGGGACAGGCCTGGGGGTAGCTTTCTTT CASSLGGTGLGVAFF
TRBJ2-5 TRBV5-6 once TRBD2 TGTGCCAGCAGCTTTGGTAGCGGGAGGTATGAGACCCAGTACTTC CASSFGSGRYETQYF
TRBJ1-1 TRBV11-2 - - TGTGCCAGCAGCCCACACAGGGAGGGAACTGAAGCTTTCTTT CASSPHREGTEAFF
TRBJ2-7 TRBV7-8 - - TGTGCCAGCAGCTTAGATGGAGTTGAACTAGCTCAACTCTTCGGCTACGAGCAGTACTTC CASSLDGVELAQLFGYEQYF
TRBJ2-5 TRBV7-3 once - TGTGCCAGCAGCTTAACGGACGGGACAGAGACCCAGTACTTC CASSLTDGTETQYF
TRBJ2-4 TRBV2 - TRBD1 TGTGCCAGCGGGTTAGGGGGCCAAAACATTCAGTACTTC CASGLGGQNIQYF
TRBJ2-5 TRBV28 few TRBD1 TGTGCCAGCAGTTTAGGGACAGGGCGTGGGGAGACCCAGTACTTC CASSLGTGRGETQYF
TRBJ1-2 TRBV4-2 - TRBD1 TGTGCCAGCAGCCGGAGGGGGCGTGAGGATGGCTACACCTTC CASSRRGREDGYTF
TRBJ2-7 TRBV7-8 - TRBD2 TGTGCCAGCAGCTATAACGAACTAGCGACCTACGAGCAGTACTTC CASSYNELATYEQYF
TRBJ2-5 TRBV7-2 - - TGTGCCAGCAGCTTAGCCTGGAAAGAGACCCAGTACTTC CASSLAWKETQYF
TRBJ2-2 TRBV5-4 - TRBD2 TGTGCCAGCTATTATCCGGGAGGTGCCGGGGAGCTGTTTTTT CASYYPGGAGELFF
TRBJ1-1 TRBV6-5 - - TGTGCCAGCAGTGCCCTCTCTGAAGCTTTCTTT CASSALSEAFF
TRBJ1-1 TRBV5-1 few - TGCGCCAGCAACCTGGGGACTGAAGCTTTCTTT CASNLGTEAFF
TRBJ2-5 TRBV7-8 - TRBD1 TGTGCCAGCAGCTTAGTCTCCGCGACAGGGATGGAGACCCAGTACTTC CASSLVSATGMETQYF
TRBJ1-6 TRBV10-3 - - TGTGCCATCAGTGAGAATTCACCCCTCCACTTT CAISENSPLHF
TRBJ1-2 TRBV5-6 - - TGTGCCAGCAGCTTTTCCGTGACAGGACTAGACTATGGCTACACCTTC CASSFSVTGLDYGYTF
TRBJ1-2 TRBV7-9 - TRBD1 TGTGCCAGCAGTTTCGGACAGGGAAACTATGGCTACACCTTC CASSFGQGNYGYTF
TRBJ1-6 TRBV7-8 - - TGTGCCAGCAGCTTAGTCGGGGGCCGGGGGCTTAATTCACCCCTCCACTTT CASSLVGGRGLNSPLHF
TRBJ2-7 TRBV21-1 - - TGTGCCAGCAGCAAATTCAGCTCCAGCTCCTACGAGCAGTACTTC CASSKFSSSSYEQYF
TRBJ1-5 TRBV19 - - TGTGCCAGTAGTACGCGGCGAAATCAGCCCCAGCATTTT CASSTRRNQPQHF
TRBJ2-7 TRBV6-6 - - TGTGCCAGCAGACCCGACAGTGATCCCTCCTACGAGCAGTACTTC CASRPDSDPSYEQYF
TRBJ2-2 TRBV7-9 - - TGTGCCAGCAGCTTAGCGGGAACCGGGGAGCTGTTTTTT CASSLAGTGELFF
TRBJ1-5 TRBV28 - - TGTGCCAGCAGGGTGTGGACCCCGGACGCCAATCAGCCCCAGCATTTT CASRVWTPDANQPQHF
TRBJ2-2 TRBV2 - TRBD1 TGTGCCAGCAGTACTGGGACAGGGTGGAGCACCGGGGAGCTGTTTTTT CASSTGTGWSTGELFF
TRBJ2-1 TRBV27 - - TGTGCCAGCCGTATCCGGGGCAGAGCAAACTACAATGAGCAGTTCTTC CASRIRGRANYNEQFF
TRBJ1-1 TRBV28 once - TGTGCCAGCAGGACGGTAGTAGAAGCTGAAGCTTTCTTT CASRTVVEAEAFF
TRBJ2-1 TRBV7-2 - - TGTGCCAGCAGCTTCCGGTGGGGGCACAATGAGCAGTTCTTC CASSFRWGHNEQFF
TRBJ2-7 TRBV11-2 - TRBD2 TGTGCCAGCAGCAGAGTCGCTAGCGGGAGTTACGAGCAGTACTTC CASSRVASGSYEQYF
TRBJ2-5 TRBV15 - TRBD1 TGTGCCACCAGCAGAACAGGGGGTGGTGAGACCCAGTACTTC CATSRTGGGETQYF
TRBJ2-7 TRBV11-2 - TRBD1 TGTGCCAGCAGCTTATCGAGGCCGGACAGAGGGGGCCCCGAGCAGTACTTC CASSLSRPDRGGPEQYF
TRBJ1-2 TRBV27 once TRBD1 TGTGCCAGCAGTTTCTTAGGAACAGGGGCCAATCACACGGGCTACACCTTC CASSFLGTGANHTGYTF
TRBJ2-3 TRBV4-2 - - TGTGCCAGCAGCCCAGGGGCAGGCCCTATCACAGATACGCAGTATTTT CASSPGAGPITDTQYF
TRBJ2-7 TRBV7-9 - - TGTGCCAGCAGCTTTGGTGTCCAGGGCTACGAGCAGTACTTC CASSFGVQGYEQYF
TRBJ2-1 TRBV7-3 - - TGTGCCAGCAGCTTATATATATCGGATGAGCAGTTCTTC CASSLYISDEQFF
TRBJ2-7 TRBV28 - TRBD1 TGTGCCAGCAGTTTTATTGGGACAGGGGCCTACGAGCAGTACTTC CASSFIGTGAYEQYF
TRBJ1-2 TRBV7-6 few - TGTGCCAGCAGCTTAGGGGGTATGGATGGCTACACCTTC CASSLGGMDGYTF
TRBJ1-5 TRBV6-1 - TRBD1 TGTGCCAGCAGTGACCGACAACAGGGGACGTATAGCAATCAGCCCCAGCATTTT CASSDRQQGTYSNQPQHF
TRBJ1-2 TRBV10-3 once - TGTGCCATCAAAAGCCCCGCGGACTATGGCTACACCTTC CAIKSPADYGYTF
TRBJ1-3 TRBV7-9 - - TGTGCCAGCAGCTTAGGATACTCTGGAAACACCATATATTTT CASSLGYSGNTIYF
TRBJ1-3 TRBV27 few - TGTGCCAGCAAACCCATCGGCGAGGTGGCGAACACCATATATTTT CASKPIGEVANTIYF
TRBJ2-7 TRBV28 few - TGTGCCAGCAGCCCCCCAGGGGACCACGAGCAGTACTTC CASSPPGDHEQYF
TRBJ2-1 TRBV30 - TRBD2 TGTGCCTGGAAAAAGAAAGGGCTAGCGGGAGGTTATGAGCAGTTCTTC CAWKKKGLAGGYEQFF
TRBJ2-1 TRBV10-2 - TRBD2 TGCGCCAGCAGTGACTCCGGGACTAGCGGGGGCAATGAGCAGTTCTTC CASSDSGTSGGNEQFF
TRBJ1-4 TRBV2 few - TGTGCCAGCAGTGAAGGCCGACCGCCCGAAAAACTGTTTTTT CASSEGRPPEKLFF
TRBJ2-7 TRBV5-5 - - TGTGCCAGCAGCGAAACTAGCATGGGGGATTCCTACGAGCAGTACTTC CASSETSMGDSYEQYF
TRBJ2-3 TRBV6-1 - - TGTGCCAGCAGTGAAGGGTGGGTTAGCGGAGGAGATACGCAGTATTTT CASSEGWVSGGDTQYF
TRBJ1-2 TRBV6-1 - TRBD1 TGTGCCAGCAGAGACAGGGTTAATGGCTACACCTTC CASRDRVNGYTF
TRBJ2-7 TRBV6-5 - - TGTGCCAGCAGCCTAACAGGGACCTCCTACGAGCAGTACTTC CASSLTGTSYEQYF
TRBJ2-1 TRBV7-3 medium-sized - TGTGCCAGCAGCCAAGGGGCGGCGGGGAATGAGCAGTTCTTC CASSQGAAGNEQFF
TRBJ1-2 TRBV28 - - TGTGCCAGTGTTGCGGACAACTATGGCTACACCTTC CASVADNYGYTF
TRBJ2-2 TRBV18 - - TGTGCCAGCTCACCACTCCCCCGGACAGCCCCGAACACCGGGGAGCTGTTTTTT CASSPLPRTAPNTGELFF
TRBJ2-2 TRBV19 - TRBD1 TGTGCCAGTAGTCGGAGAACAGGGGGCGGATCCGGGGAGCTGTTTTTT CASSRRTGGGSGELFF